This T cell receptor beta chain is from a study of beta chain features in type 1 diabetes. Findings and caveats of the study: Equally in patients and controls, shorter templates might have been favored by PCR. In these data, an HLA type influence on TCRB rearrangement remained unresolved. Researchers report that Type 1 diabetes patients had moderately but significantly shorter TCRB CDR3s across all four CD4+ subsets.

As concerns this clone: Its antigen is unknown.

The V and J ends lost 0 bases and 8 bases respectively, with 7 bases between them. Germline CDR1 LGHNA, CDR2 YNFKEQ. CDR3 length: 12 residues. Investigators reverse transcribed all isolated RNA, so they sequenced expressed TCRB transcripts. Sequencing used immunoSEQ multiplex PCR; TCRdb keeps in-frame clones, though not all of them. The table lists hundreds of thousands of clones, 13% of them singletons, with approximately 0.021% in the top ten. Stem cell-like memory, regulatory, central memory and naive CD4+ cells were sorted via CD45RO/CCR7/CD25/CD127/CD95/CD27. Sorting produced populations that all topped 95% purity.

The chain combines TRBV4-2 with TRBJ1-2; no clear D gene. Sample: naive CD4+ T cells from blood. The sequence came from a man in his late teens or twenties with type 1 diabetes. CDR3 nucleotide sequence: TGTGCCAGCAGCCAAGATTTCGGGGGCTACACCTTC. Its protein is CASSQDFGGYTF.